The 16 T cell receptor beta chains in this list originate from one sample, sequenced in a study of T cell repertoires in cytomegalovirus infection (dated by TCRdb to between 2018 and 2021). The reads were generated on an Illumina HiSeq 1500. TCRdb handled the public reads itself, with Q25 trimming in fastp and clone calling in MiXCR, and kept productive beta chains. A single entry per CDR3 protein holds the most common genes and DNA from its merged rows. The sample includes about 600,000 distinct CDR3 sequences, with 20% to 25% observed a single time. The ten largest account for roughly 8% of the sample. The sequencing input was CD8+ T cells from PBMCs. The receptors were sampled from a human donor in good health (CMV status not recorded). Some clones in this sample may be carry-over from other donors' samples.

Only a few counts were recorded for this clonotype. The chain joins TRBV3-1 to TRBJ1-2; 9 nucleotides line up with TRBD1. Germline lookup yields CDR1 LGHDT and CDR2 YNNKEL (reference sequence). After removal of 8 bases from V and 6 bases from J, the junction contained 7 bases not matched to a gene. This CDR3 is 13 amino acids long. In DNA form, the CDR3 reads TGTGCCAGCTGGTCCGGGACAGGGCATGGCTACACCTTC. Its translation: CASWSGTGHGYTF.

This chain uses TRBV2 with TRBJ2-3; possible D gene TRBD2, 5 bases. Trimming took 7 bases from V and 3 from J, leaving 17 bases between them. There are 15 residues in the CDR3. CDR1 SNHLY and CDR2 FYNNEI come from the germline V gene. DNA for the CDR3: TGTGCCAGCAATCCCGGTGGGCTAGCAACAGATACGCAGTATTTT. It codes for CASNPGGLATDTQYF.

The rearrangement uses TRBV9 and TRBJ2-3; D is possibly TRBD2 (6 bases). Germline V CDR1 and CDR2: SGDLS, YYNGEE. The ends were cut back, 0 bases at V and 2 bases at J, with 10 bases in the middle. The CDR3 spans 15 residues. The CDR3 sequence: CASSVGIADTDTQYF. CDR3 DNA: TGTGCCAGCAGCGTAGGAATAGCGGACACAGATACGCAGTATTTT.

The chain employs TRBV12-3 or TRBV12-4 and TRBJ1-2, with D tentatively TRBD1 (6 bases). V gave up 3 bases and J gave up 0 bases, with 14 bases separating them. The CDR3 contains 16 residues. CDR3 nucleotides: TGTGCCAGCAGTTTGGCTATACAGGGTCCTAACTATGGCTACACCTTC. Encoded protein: CASSLAIQGPNYGYTF.

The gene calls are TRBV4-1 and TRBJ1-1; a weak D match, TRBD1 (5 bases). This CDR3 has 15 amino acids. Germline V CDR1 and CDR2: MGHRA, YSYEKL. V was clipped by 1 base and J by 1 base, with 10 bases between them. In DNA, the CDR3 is TGCGCCAGCAGCCAAGTAAGGACAACGAACACTGAAGCTTTCTTT. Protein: CASSQVRTTNTEAFF.

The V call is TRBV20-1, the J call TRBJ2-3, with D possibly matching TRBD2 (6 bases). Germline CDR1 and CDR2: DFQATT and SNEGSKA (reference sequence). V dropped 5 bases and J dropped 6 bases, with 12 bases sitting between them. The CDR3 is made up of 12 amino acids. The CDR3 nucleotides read TGCAGTGCTGACCGGGACTTCGATACGCAGTATTTT. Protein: CSADRDFDTQYF.

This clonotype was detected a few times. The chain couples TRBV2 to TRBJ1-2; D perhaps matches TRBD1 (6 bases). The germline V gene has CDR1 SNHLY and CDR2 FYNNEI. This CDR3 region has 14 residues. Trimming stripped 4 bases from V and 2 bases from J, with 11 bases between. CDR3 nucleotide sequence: TGTGCCAGCAGTGGAAACAGGGTAAACTATGGCTACACCTTC. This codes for CASSGNRVNYGYTF.

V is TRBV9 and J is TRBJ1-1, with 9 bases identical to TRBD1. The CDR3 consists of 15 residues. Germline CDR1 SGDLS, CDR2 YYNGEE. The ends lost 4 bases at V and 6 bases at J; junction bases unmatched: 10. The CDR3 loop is CASSSGTGSASEAFF. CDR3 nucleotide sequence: TGTGCCAGCAGCTCAGGGACAGGGAGCGCGTCTGAAGCTTTCTTT.

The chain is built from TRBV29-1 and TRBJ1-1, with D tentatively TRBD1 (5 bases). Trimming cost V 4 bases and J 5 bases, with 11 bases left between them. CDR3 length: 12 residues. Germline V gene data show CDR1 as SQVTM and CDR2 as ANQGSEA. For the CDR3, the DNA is TGCAGCGTTGCCAGGGTGGGGACTGAAGCTTTCTTT. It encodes CSVARVGTEAFF.

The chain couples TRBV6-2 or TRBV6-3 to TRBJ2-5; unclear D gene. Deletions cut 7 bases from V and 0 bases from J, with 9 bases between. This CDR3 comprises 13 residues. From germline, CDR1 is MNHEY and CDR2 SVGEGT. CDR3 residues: CASTAVNQETQYF. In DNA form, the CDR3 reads TGTGCCAGCACCGCGGTCAACCAAGAGACCCAGTACTTC.

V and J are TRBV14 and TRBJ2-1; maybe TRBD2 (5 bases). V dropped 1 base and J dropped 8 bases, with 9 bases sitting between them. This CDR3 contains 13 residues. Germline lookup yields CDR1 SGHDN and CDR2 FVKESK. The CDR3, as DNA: TGTGCCAGCAGCCAAGTTCTGGACTATGAGCAGTTCTTC. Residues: CASSQVLDYEQFF.

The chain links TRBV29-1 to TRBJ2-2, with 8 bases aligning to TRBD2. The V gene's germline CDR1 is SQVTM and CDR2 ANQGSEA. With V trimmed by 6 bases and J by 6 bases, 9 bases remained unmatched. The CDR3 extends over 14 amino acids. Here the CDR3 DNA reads TGCAGCGTGGCATCGGGGGGGCTGTCCGGGGAGCTGTTTTTT. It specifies CSVASGGLSGELFF.

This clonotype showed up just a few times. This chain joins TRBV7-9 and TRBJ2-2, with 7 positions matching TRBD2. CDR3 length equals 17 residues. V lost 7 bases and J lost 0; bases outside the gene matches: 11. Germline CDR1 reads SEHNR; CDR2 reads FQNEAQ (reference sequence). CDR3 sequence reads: CASTTKEGGANTGELFF. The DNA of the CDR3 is TGTGCCAGCACCACAAAGGAGGGAGGGGCGAACACCGGGGAGCTGTTTTTT.

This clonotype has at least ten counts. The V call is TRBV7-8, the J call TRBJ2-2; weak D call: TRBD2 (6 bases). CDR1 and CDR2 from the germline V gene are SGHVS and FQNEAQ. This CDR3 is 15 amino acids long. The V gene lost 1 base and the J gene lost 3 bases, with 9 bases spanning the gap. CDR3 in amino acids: CASSLGGDYTGELFF. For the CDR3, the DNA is TGTGCCAGCAGCTTAGGCGGGGACTACACCGGGGAGCTGTTTTTT.

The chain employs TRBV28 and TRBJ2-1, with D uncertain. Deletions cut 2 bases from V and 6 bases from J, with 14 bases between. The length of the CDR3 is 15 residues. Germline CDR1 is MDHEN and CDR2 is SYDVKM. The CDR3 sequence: CASSLIGLEINEQFF. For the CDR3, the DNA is TGTGCCAGCAGTTTAATAGGGCTAGAGATCAATGAGCAGTTCTTC.

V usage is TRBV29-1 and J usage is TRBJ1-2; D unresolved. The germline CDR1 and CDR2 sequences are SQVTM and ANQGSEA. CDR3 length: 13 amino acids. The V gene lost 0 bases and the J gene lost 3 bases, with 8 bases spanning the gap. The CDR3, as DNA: TGCAGCGTTGAAGAGAACAGTTACTATGGCTACACCTTC. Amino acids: CSVEENSYYGYTF.